This T cell receptor beta chain originates from a study of T cells in Graves' hyperthyroidism and ophthalmopathy. The CDR3 loop spans 13 amino acids. Germline V lookup: CDR1 MGHDK, CDR2 SYGVNS. Trimming took off 6 bases at V and 6 bases at J, with 14 bases between the two ends. What was amplified from RNA transcripts were TCR beta CDR3 regions. A set of HTBI primers served as the primers for a first-round RT-PCR of the TCR CDR3. TCRdb reprocessed the multiplex PCR reads via MiXCR and lists one record per CDR3 protein. The sample includes 750,000 to 900,000 distinct CDR3 sequences, 35% to 40% of them seen just once.

The chain has TRBV25-1 and TRBJ1-1; no firm D call. The source material was blood. The sequence was collected from a man aged 18 to 29 with Graves' hyperthyroidism. CDR3 loop: CASRDRLVAEAFF. The CDR3 coding sequence is TGTGCCAGCAGAGATCGCCTCGTCGCTGAAGCTTTCTTT. Full variable domain (outside the CDR3, taken from reference TRBV25-1 and TRBJ1-1): EADIYQTPRYLVIGTGKKITLECSQTMGHDKMYWYQQDPGMELHLIHYSYGVNSTEKGDLSSESTVSRIRTEHFPLTLESARPSHTSQYLCASRDRLVAEAFFGQGTRLTVV.